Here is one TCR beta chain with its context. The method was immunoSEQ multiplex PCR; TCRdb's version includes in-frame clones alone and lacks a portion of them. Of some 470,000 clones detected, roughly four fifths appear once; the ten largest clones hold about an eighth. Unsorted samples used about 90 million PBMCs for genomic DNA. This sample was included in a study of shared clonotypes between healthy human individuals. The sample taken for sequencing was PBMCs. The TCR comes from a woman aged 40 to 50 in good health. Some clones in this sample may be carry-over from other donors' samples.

The CDR3 region is CASSLERVQETQYF. The CDR3, as DNA: TGTGCCAGCAGCTTGGAAAGGGTGCAAGAGACCCAGTACTTC. This chain joins TRBV5-8 and TRBJ2-5; no firm D call. Looked up from germline, CDR1 is SGHTS and CDR2 is YDEGEE. Trimming removed 0 bases from V and 2 bases from J, with 8 bases in between. This CDR3 contains 14 residues.